Each of the 17 T cell receptor beta chains below was sequenced from the same sample in a study of T cell changes during pregnancy in multiple sclerosis. Sequencing was performed with immunoSEQ multiplex PCR; in TCRdb, only in-frame clones are kept and a portion is missing. Of about 41,000 clones listed, 90% to 95% are singletons. The material sequenced was CD8+ T cells from peripheral blood mononuclear cells, taken in the third trimester of pregnancy. Receptor source: a female donor with multiple sclerosis, enrolled in a pregnancy study.

The genes are TRBV7-3 and TRBJ1-2; weak D call: TRBD1 (6 bases). Germline V gives CDR1 SGHTA, CDR2 FQGTGA. CDR3 size: 14 residues. V was clipped by 4 bases and J by 7 bases, with 16 bases between them. The chain's CDR3 is CASSSDRSLAGYTF. The CDR3 DNA is TGTGCCAGCAGCTCGGACAGATCCCTTGCTGGCTACACCTTC.

The chain employs TRBV6-1 and TRBJ1-6; D uncertain. Per the germline V gene, CDR1 is MNHNS and CDR2 is SASEGT. The CDR3 length is 15 residues. Trimming took 2 bases from V and 7 from J, leaving 12 bases between them. The chain's CDR3 is CASSEFDLENSPLHF. The CDR3 bases are TGTGCCAGCAGTGAATTTGACTTGGAGAATTCACCCCTCCACTTT.

The table lists this clone with a few counts. J is TRBJ1-1 and V is TRBV10-2; 10 bases line up with TRBD1. This CDR3 is 13 amino acids long. Trimming removed 9 bases from V and 5 bases from J; junction bases left unmatched: 6. Germline-derived CDR1 and CDR2 are WSHSY and SAAADI. Written as DNA, the CDR3 is TGCGCCAGTGGGACAGGGGATTATACTGAAGCTTTCTTT. This sequence encodes CASGTGDYTEAFF.

The rearrangement uses TRBV7-9 and TRBJ2-1, with 8 bases fitting TRBD2. The germline gives CDR1 SEHNR, CDR2 FQNEAQ (reference sequence). Trimming at V came to 4 bases and at J to 6 bases, leaving 11 bases not matched to a gene. There are 16 residues in the CDR3. The CDR3, as DNA: TGTGCCAGCAGCTCGGTAGCGGGATTCTTGTTCAATGAGCAGTTCTTC. Amino acid sequence: CASSSVAGFLFNEQFF. Together with reference TRBV7-9 and TRBJ2-1, the CDR3 gives the full variable domain: DTGVSQNPRHKITKRGQNVTFRCDPISEHNRLYWYRQTLGQGPEFLTYFQNEAQLEKSRLLSDRFSAERPKGSFSTLEIQRTEQGDSAMYLCASSSVAGFLFNEQFFGPGTRLTVL.

The chain links TRBV27 to TRBJ1-1; D possibly corresponds to TRBD1 (5 bases). Germline-derived CDR1 and CDR2 are MNHEY and SMNVEV (reference sequence). V lost 11 bases and J lost 11, with 30 bases in between. The CDR3 spans 15 residues. CDR3 amino acids: CASGGGPRSVGGAFF. In DNA, the CDR3 is TGTGCCTCGGGGGGTGGCCCTCGGTCTGTTGGTGGGGCTTTCTTT.

The chain joins TRBV10-3 to TRBJ2-7, with TRBD1 matching over 9 bases. The J segment lost 5 bases and the V segment lost 2 bases, leaving 4 bases of the junction unmatched. From germline, CDR1 is ENHRY and CDR2 SYGVKD. CDR3 size: 14 residues. CDR3 nucleotide sequence: TGTGCCATCAGTGAGACACAGGGGGCCGACGAGCAGTACTTC. Protein sequence: CAISETQGADEQYF.

The genes are TRBV9 and TRBJ2-1, with TRBD2 as a possible D gene (5 bases). V was shortened by 1 base and J by 2 bases, with 10 bases between the two germline ends. The CDR3 spans 15 residues. Germline CDR1 reads SGDLS; CDR2 reads YYNGEE. The CDR3 sequence is CASSVNGEPYNEQFF. In nucleotides, the CDR3 is TGTGCCAGCAGCGTAAACGGGGAGCCCTACAATGAGCAGTTCTTC.

The CDR3 nucleotides read TGCGCCAGCAGCTTTCGGAATGAGCAGTTCTTC. This encodes CASSFRNEQFF. The chain is built from TRBV5-1 and TRBJ2-1; D is unresolved. V dropped 2 bases and J dropped 7 bases, with 4 bases sitting between them. The CDR3 is made up of 11 amino acids. The germline CDR1 and CDR2 sequences are SGHRS and YFSETQ.

The V call is TRBV11-2, the J call TRBJ2-4, with 10 bases that match TRBD1. From germline, CDR1 is SGHAT and CDR2 FQNNGV. V lost 6 bases to trimming and J lost 5 bases; unmatched junction nucleotides: 10. This CDR3 region has 16 residues. For the CDR3, the DNA is TGTGCCAGCAGTTTTGCTCCGACAGGGGGCGAAAACATTCAGTACTTC. Protein sequence: CASSFAPTGGENIQYF.

V usage is TRBV7-3 and J usage is TRBJ1-1; 7 bases are shared with TRBD1. V lost 2 bases to trimming and J lost 1 base; unmatched junction nucleotides: 4. The germline CDR1 and CDR2 sequences are SGHTA and FQGTGA. The CDR3 totals 15 residues. This CDR3 is CASSLQGVGNTEAFF. The DNA for the CDR3 is TGTGCCAGCAGCTTACAGGGGGTAGGGAACACTGAAGCTTTCTTT. The full variable domain, its missing parts supplied by reference TRBV7-3 and TRBJ1-1, is GAGVSQTPSNKVTEKGKYVELRCDPISGHTALYWYRQSLGQGPEFLIYFQGTGAADDSGLPNDRFFAVRPEGSVSTLKIQRTERGDSAVYLCASSLQGVGNTEAFFGQGTRLTVV.

The chain links TRBV27 to TRBJ1-2; D not certain. The germline V and J ends were trimmed by 5 bases and 4 bases, with 8 bases remaining between them. CDR3 length equals 12 residues. Germline CDR1 reads MNHEY; CDR2 reads SMNVEV (reference sequence). CDR3 nucleotides: TGTGCCAGCAGTCCGCGAGGCTATGGCTACACCTTC. Translated, it gives CASSPRGYGYTF.

The V and J genes are TRBV27 and TRBJ2-4; 7 bases map to TRBD1. The CDR3 length is 17 residues. Trimming cost V 4 bases and J 0 bases; bases outside gene matches: 9. Germline CDR1 MNHEY, CDR2 SMNVEV (reference sequence). The CDR3 here is CASSSLAGQVAKNIQYF. The CDR3 nucleotides are TGTGCCAGCAGTTCTTTGGCCGGACAGGTAGCCAAAAACATTCAGTACTTC.

The chain employs TRBV13 and TRBJ1-6; D is uncertain. Germline assignment: CDR1 PRHDT and CDR2 FYEKMQ (reference sequence). The CDR3 is 15 amino acids. V lost 2 bases and J lost 8, with 13 bases in between. The CDR3 reads CASSLIGREDSPLHF. CDR3 coding DNA: TGTGCCAGCAGCTTAATCGGGAGGGAGGATTCACCCCTCCACTTT. Based on the CDR3 plus reference TRBV13 and TRBJ1-6, the full variable domain is AAGVIQSPRHLIKEKRETATLKCYPIPRHDTVYWYQQGPGQDPQFLISFYEKMQSDKGSIPDRFSAQQFSDYHSELNMSSLELGDSALYFCASSLIGREDSPLHFGNGTRLTVT.

The chain joins TRBV19 to TRBJ2-5; D possibly corresponds to TRBD1 (6 bases). The CDR3 length is 14 residues. V lost 4 bases and J lost 2, with 11 bases in between. Germline CDR1 and CDR2: LNHDA and SQIVND (reference sequence). The CDR3 sequence: CASSNLQGQETQYF. In DNA, the CDR3 is TGTGCCAGTAGTAACTTACAGGGACAAGAGACCCAGTACTTC.

This chain joins TRBV5-1 and TRBJ1-2; unclear D gene. The germline V and J ends were trimmed by 5 bases and 0 bases, with 20 bases remaining between them. The CDR3 is made up of 17 amino acids. Germline CDR1 reads SGHRS; CDR2 reads YFSETQ. The CDR3 DNA reads as TGCGCCAGCAGTTCCCAAAGAGACACCAGTTCTAACTATGGCTACACCTTC. Protein sequence: CASSSQRDTSSNYGYTF. Complete variable domain (other parts from reference TRBV5-1 and TRBJ1-2): KAGVTQTPRYLIKTRGQQVTLSCSPISGHRSVSWYQQTPGQGLQFLFEYFSETQRNKGNFPGRFSGRQFSNSRSEMNVSTLELGDSALYLCASSSQRDTSSNYGYTFGSGTRLTVV.

The chain joins TRBV5-1 to TRBJ1-1; a weak D match, TRBD1 (6 bases). The length of the CDR3 is 14 residues. Germline-derived CDR1 and CDR2 are SGHRS and YFSETQ. The V end was cut by 4 bases, the J end by 4 bases, with 14 bases between. CDR3 region: CASSETGLGTEAFF. The CDR3 DNA reads TGCGCCAGCAGCGAGACAGGTCTGGGCACTGAAGCTTTCTTT.

V and J are TRBV27 and TRBJ2-7, with 10 bases identical to TRBD2. The CDR3 runs 15 residues. The V segment lost 5 bases and the J segment 2 bases; nucleotides outside the gene matches: 6. Germline V gene sequence: CDR1 MNHEY, CDR2 SMNVEV (reference sequence). DNA of the CDR3: TGTGCCAGCAGTGTACGGACTAGCGGAACCTACGAGCAGTACTTC. It codes for CASSVRTSGTYEQYF.